These 32 T cell receptor beta chains originate from one sample sequenced in a study of identifying expanded T cells in peripheral blood. The table came from immunoSEQ multiplex PCR; TCRdb's copy has only in-frame clones and leaves some out. The repertoire has about 80,000 clones, around 83% of them found once; the top ten carry around 19%. Sequences were obtained from blood. The receptors shown here come from a person between 18 and 75 years old in good health.

This clone was seen many times. This CDR3 is also generated by other DNA sequences in the sample. The chain employs TRBV19 and TRBJ2-7; perhaps TRBD1 as D (6 bases). The V gene lost 4 bases and the J gene lost 3 bases, with 16 bases spanning the gap. This CDR3 comprises 15 residues. The germline V gene encodes CDR1 LNHDA and CDR2 SQIVND (reference sequence). The CDR3 is CASSTDPGHIYEQYF. CDR3 DNA sequence: TGTGCCAGTAGTACCGACCCGGGACACATCTACGAGCAGTACTTC.

This chain links TRBV7-2 with TRBJ2-1, with TRBD1 matching over 8 bases. Germline assignment: CDR1 SGHTA and CDR2 FQGNSA. The CDR3 runs to 12 residues. J gave up 8 bases and V 4 bases, and 1 base lay outside the gene matches. Here the CDR3 DNA reads TGTGCCAGCAGCTCGACAGGGGATGAGCAGTTCTTC. This codes for CASSSTGDEQFF.

The table lists this clone with a few counts. The chain links TRBV13 to TRBJ2-1; the match to TRBD2 covers 7 bases. Germline V lookup: CDR1 PRHDT, CDR2 FYEKMQ (reference sequence). J gave up 3 bases and V 1 base, and 6 bases lay outside the gene matches. This CDR3 has 16 residues. CDR3: CASSLAGRAIYNEQFF. The CDR3 DNA reads as TGTGCCAGCAGCTTAGCGGGGAGGGCAATCTACAATGAGCAGTTCTTC.

Regarding this clone: One end of the junction does not line up with germline, which may come from a read error. The V gene is TRBV28, the J gene TRBJ2-5; D is unclear. The CDR3 extends over 13 amino acids. Germline V lookup: CDR1 MDHEN, CDR2 SYDVKM. DNA of the CDR3: TGTGCCAGCAGTTCCGACCGGACGGATCCCCTTAACTTC. It yields the protein CASSSDRTDPLNF.

Only one count was recorded for this clone. The rearrangement uses TRBV19 and TRBJ2-3; D not resolved. The CDR3 has 15 amino acids. The germline CDR1 and CDR2 sequences are LNHDA and SQIVND (reference sequence). V lost 3 bases, J lost 1 base, and 11 bases lay in between. CDR3 in amino acids: CASSISELGTDTQYF. The CDR3 DNA is TGTGCCAGTAGTATTAGTGAGCTAGGCACAGATACGCAGTATTTT.

DNA for the CDR3: TGTGCCAGCAGTTACTGGGAGGGAAGTGAGGATACGCAGTATTTT. Its translation is CASSYWEGSEDTQYF. The rearrangement links TRBV6-6 to TRBJ2-3; 7 bases align to TRBD2. Losses at the gene ends were 1 base for V and 6 bases for J; bases not matched to a gene: 7. The CDR3 has 15 amino acids. Germline CDR1 is MNHNY and CDR2 is SVGAGI (reference sequence).

The chain has TRBV21-1 and TRBJ2-7; no DNA check was done on the table's D call, TRBD2. TRBV21-1 is a pseudogene segment. The CDR3 sequence is 12 residues long. DNA of the CDR3: TGTGCCAGCAGGGGGGGGCACTGCGAGCAGTACTTC. Translating gives CASRGGHCEQYF.

The chain carries TRBV5-5 and TRBJ1-1; D is unresolved. Deletions cut 0 bases from V and 4 bases from J, with 7 bases between. This CDR3 region has 13 residues. In germline, CDR1 is SGHKS, CDR2 YYEKEE (reference sequence). For the CDR3, the DNA is TGTGCCAGCAGCTTGGGAGTAGGCACTGAAGCTTTCTTT. Translated: CASSLGVGTEAFF.

The rearrangement joins TRBV7-8 to TRBJ2-2; no reliable D call. Germline loops: CDR1 SGHVS, CDR2 FQNEAQ. CDR3 size: 14 residues. Trimming pared 1 base from V and 7 bases from J, leaving 10 bases between. The DNA of the CDR3 is TGTGCCAGCAGCTTAGTTTCCGGAGTCGGGGAGCTGTTTTTT. It codes for CASSLVSGVGELFF.

This chain's CDR3 is CSVGGRAGEQFF. The CDR3 DNA reads TGCAGCGTTGGAGGGAGGGCTGGGGAGCAGTTCTTC. The V gene is TRBV29-1, the J gene TRBJ2-1; TRBD2 matches at 7 bases. Germline V lookup: CDR1 SQVTM, CDR2 ANQGSEA. The CDR3 sequence is 12 residues long. With 4 bases clipped from V and 10 bases from J, the junction kept 7 bases outside the gene matches.

The chain uses TRBV10-3 and TRBJ2-7; unclear D gene. Trimming left V 4 bases short and J 1 base short, with 2 bases between. Germline V CDR1 and CDR2: ENHRY, SYGVKD. The CDR3 runs to 11 residues. The CDR3 bases are TGTGCCATCAGTGGTTCCTACGAGCAGTACTTC. It yields the protein CAISGSYEQYF.

The chain employs TRBV23-1 and TRBJ2-1; possibly TRBD2 for D (6 bases). TRBV23-1 counts as an open reading frame of uncertain function. The CDR3 runs 16 residues. The ends were cut back, 4 bases at V and 10 bases at J, with 23 bases in the middle. The CDR3, as DNA: TGCGCCAGCAGTCCAGTCCCGGGACTGGGGCCAAAGGAGCAGTTCTTC. Encoded protein: CASSPVPGLGPKEQFF.

The chain couples TRBV15 to TRBJ2-4, with D possibly matching TRBD2 (6 bases). There are 17 residues in the CDR3. Germline V gives CDR1 LNHNV, CDR2 YYDKDF (reference sequence). V lost 0 bases, J lost 0 bases, and 12 bases lay in between. CDR3 coding DNA: TGTGCCACCAGCAGAGATGGCGGGGTAATAGCCAAAAACATTCAGTACTTC. The encoded protein is CATSRDGGVIAKNIQYF. The variable domain in full, completed from reference TRBV15 and TRBJ2-4, reads DAMVIQNPRYQVTQFGKPVTLSCSQTLNHNVMYWYQQKSSQAPKLLFHYYDKDFNNEADTPDNFQSRRPNTSFCFLDIRSPGLGDTAMYLCATSRDGGVIAKNIQYFGAGTRLSVL.

The gene calls are TRBV23-1 and TRBJ2-2, with 13 bases matching TRBD2. TRBV23-1 is reported as an ORF; its role is uncertain. The V and J ends lost 0 bases and 1 base, in that order; junction bases with no gene match: 11. The CDR3 spans 21 residues. CDR3: CASSQSLTKTSGRLNTGELFF. In nucleotides, the CDR3 is TGCGCCAGCAGTCAATCTCTCACTAAGACTAGCGGGAGGCTGAACACCGGGGAGCTGTTTTTT.

A few counts support this clone. The chain has TRBV19 and TRBJ2-1; D remains unclear. Trimming pared 3 bases from V and 8 bases from J, leaving 11 bases between. Germline CDR1 is LNHDA and CDR2 is SQIVND (reference sequence). This CDR3 region has 13 residues. In DNA form, the CDR3 reads TGTGCCAGTAGTATTAATCGGTGGGATGAGCAGTTCTTC. As protein: CASSINRWDEQFF.

The rearrangement uses TRBV6-5 and TRBJ2-2; D is ambiguous. This CDR3 spans 12 amino acids. V was trimmed by 2 bases and J by 14 bases, leaving 12 bases between them. Germline CDR1 is MNHEY and CDR2 is SVGAGI. The CDR3 DNA reads as TGTGCCAGCAGTTACACCCACCTTAGACTGTTTTTT. Translation: CASSYTHLRLFF.

This clone has only a few counts. The chain couples TRBV30 to TRBJ2-3; TRBD2 matches 9 bases. The CDR3 extends over 14 amino acids. The V gene end was trimmed by 3 bases and the J gene end by 8 bases; junction bases not matched to a gene: 9. CDR1 and CDR2 from the germline V gene are GTSNPN and SVGIG (reference sequence). CDR3: CAWRLAGGPGTQYF. The CDR3 DNA sequence: TGTGCCTGGAGATTGGCGGGAGGGCCGGGTACGCAGTATTTT.

The chain uses TRBV20-1 and TRBJ2-2; D not certain. V lost 0 bases and J 8 bases, leaving 4 bases between the germline ends. From germline, CDR1 is DFQATT and CDR2 SNEGSKA (reference sequence). The CDR3 covers 11 residues. CDR3 bases: TGCAGTGCTAGAGATCGGGGGGAGCTGTTTTTT. Translated: CSARDRGELFF.

This chain uses TRBV10-1 with TRBJ2-1; 11 positions match TRBD2. This CDR3 is built from 13 residues. The trim removed 9 bases at V and 7 bases at J, leaving 5 bases unmatched. The V gene's germline CDR1 is WNHNN and CDR2 SYGVQD (reference sequence). CDR3 protein: CARDGLAGNEQFF. The CDR3 DNA reads TGCGCCAGAGACGGACTAGCGGGTAATGAGCAGTTCTTC.

This chain joins TRBV7-8 and TRBJ2-7; D remains ambiguous. This CDR3 has 13 residues. The germline gives CDR1 SGHVS, CDR2 FQNEAQ. The V end lost 0 bases, the J end lost 1 base, and 4 bases lay between the germline ends. The CDR3 DNA follows: TGTGCCAGCAGCTTAGCGCAGTCCTACGAGCAGTACTTC. Translating gives CASSLAQSYEQYF.

The sample holds one count of this clone. The chain recombines TRBV28 with TRBJ1-4; D gene uncertain. V lost 2 bases to trimming and J lost 3 bases, with 10 bases between them. CDR3 length equals 15 residues. CDR1 and CDR2 (germline): MDHEN, SYDVKM. In nucleotides, the CDR3 is TGTGCCAGCAGTTTAATGGCAGGCTCTAATGAAAAACTGTTTTTT. Translation: CASSLMAGSNEKLFF.

V usage is TRBV29-1 and J usage is TRBJ2-1; 7 bases are shared with TRBD1. V shed 5 bases and J 7 bases; nucleotides not matched to a gene: 8. Germline loops: CDR1 SQVTM, CDR2 ANQGSEA. The CDR3 length is 13 residues. This chain's CDR3 is CSVSETGRNEQFF. In nucleotides, the CDR3 is TGCAGCGTTTCCGAGACAGGGAGAAATGAGCAGTTCTTC.

The chain joins TRBV7-9 to TRBJ2-1; D may be TRBD2 (6 bases). Germline assignment: CDR1 SEHNR and CDR2 FQNEAQ (reference sequence). This CDR3 contains 15 residues. V was clipped by 5 bases and J by 0 bases, with 11 bases between them. The CDR3 bases are TGTGCCAGCAGCATTAGCGGAAGCTCCTACAATGAGCAGTTCTTC. Protein sequence: CASSISGSSYNEQFF.

This chain joins TRBV19 and TRBJ2-1, with D uncertain. V gave up 1 base and J gave up 8 bases, with 6 bases separating them. Looked up from germline, CDR1 is LNHDA and CDR2 is SQIVND (reference sequence). CDR3 length equals 12 residues. Here the CDR3 DNA reads TGTGCCAGTAGTATAGTCTTCGATGAGCAGTTCTTC. Protein sequence: CASSIVFDEQFF.

This clone was detected once. V gene TRBV5-4 combines with J gene TRBJ2-7, with 9 positions matching TRBD2. The CDR3 length is 15 residues. The V and J ends lost 1 base and 6 bases, in that order; junction bases with no gene match: 8. CDR1 SGHNT and CDR2 YYREEE come from the germline V gene (reference sequence). The CDR3 DNA reads as TGTGCCAGCAGCTTGTCACGCGGGAGGGCCTCCGAGCAGTACTTC. It codes for CASSLSRGRASEQYF.

The genes are TRBV5-4 and TRBJ2-1; D is unclear. V was clipped by 0 bases and J by 8 bases, with 15 bases between them. Germline V gives CDR1 SGHNT, CDR2 YYREEE (reference sequence). The CDR3 is 15 amino acids. The CDR3: CASSLARFPIDEQFF. For the CDR3, the DNA is TGTGCCAGCAGCTTGGCACGTTTCCCGATCGATGAGCAGTTCTTC. The complete variable domain, with remaining parts taken from reference TRBV5-4 and TRBJ2-1, reads ETGVTQSPTHLIKTRGQQVTLRCSSQSGHNTVSWYQQALGQGPQFIFQYYREEENGRGNFPPRFSGLQFPNYSSELNVNALELDDSALYLCASSLARFPIDEQFFGPGTRLTVL.

In its sample, this clone was seen a few times. The rearrangement uses TRBV15 and TRBJ2-3, with 8 positions matching TRBD1. Trimming removed 4 bases from V and 4 bases from J; junction bases left unmatched: 4. Germline loops: CDR1 LNHNV, CDR2 YYDKDF (reference sequence). The CDR3 has 14 amino acids. CDR3 residues: CATSNGQGSDTQYF. The CDR3 DNA follows: TGTGCCACCAGCAATGGACAGGGATCAGATACGCAGTATTTT.

The chain links TRBV28 to TRBJ1-2; 7 nucleotides align to TRBD1. Germline assignment: CDR1 MDHEN and CDR2 SYDVKM. Trimming cost V 6 bases and J 0 bases; bases outside gene matches: 7. CDR3 size: 15 residues. CDR3: CASSTGGGPNYGYTF. The CDR3 region has the DNA TGTGCCAGCAGCACAGGAGGGGGCCCTAACTATGGCTACACCTTC.

This sequence joins TRBV9 and TRBJ2-7, with D maybe TRBD2 (6 bases). The germline gives CDR1 SGDLS, CDR2 YYNGEE. The ends were cut back, 2 bases at V and 2 bases at J, with 14 bases in the middle. CDR3 size: 15 residues. The CDR3 sequence: CASSVSPSAAYEQYF. DNA for the CDR3: TGTGCCAGCAGCGTGTCCCCTAGCGCAGCCTACGAGCAGTACTTC.

The chain joins TRBV9 to TRBJ1-4, with 10 bases lining up with TRBD1. Germline assignment: CDR1 SGDLS and CDR2 YYNGEE. V shed 0 bases, J shed 3 bases, and the junction held 5 bases outside the gene matches. The CDR3 runs 17 residues. The CDR3 DNA reads TGTGCCAGCAGCGTAGCCGGGACAGGGGCGGCTAATGAAAAACTGTTTTTT. Translating it yields CASSVAGTGAANEKLFF.

This clone occurred a few times. V and J are TRBV29-1 and TRBJ2-7; 8 positions agree with TRBD1. CDR3 length: 15 residues. CDR1 SQVTM and CDR2 ANQGSEA come from the germline V gene. V shed 3 bases and J 3 bases; nucleotides not matched to a gene: 10. The CDR3 is CSVELPGQEHYEQYF. The CDR3 bases are TGCAGCGTTGAGCTTCCGGGACAGGAGCACTACGAGCAGTACTTC.

DNA for the CDR3: TGTGCCAGCAGCTCCGCGCTAGTCCCCGGGGAGCTGTTTTTT. Its translation: CASSSALVPGELFF. The chain combines TRBV5-4 with TRBJ2-2, with D unclear. The length of the CDR3 is 14 residues. Trimming stripped 3 bases from V and 6 bases from J, with 12 bases between. In germline, CDR1 is SGHNT, CDR2 YYREEE (reference sequence).